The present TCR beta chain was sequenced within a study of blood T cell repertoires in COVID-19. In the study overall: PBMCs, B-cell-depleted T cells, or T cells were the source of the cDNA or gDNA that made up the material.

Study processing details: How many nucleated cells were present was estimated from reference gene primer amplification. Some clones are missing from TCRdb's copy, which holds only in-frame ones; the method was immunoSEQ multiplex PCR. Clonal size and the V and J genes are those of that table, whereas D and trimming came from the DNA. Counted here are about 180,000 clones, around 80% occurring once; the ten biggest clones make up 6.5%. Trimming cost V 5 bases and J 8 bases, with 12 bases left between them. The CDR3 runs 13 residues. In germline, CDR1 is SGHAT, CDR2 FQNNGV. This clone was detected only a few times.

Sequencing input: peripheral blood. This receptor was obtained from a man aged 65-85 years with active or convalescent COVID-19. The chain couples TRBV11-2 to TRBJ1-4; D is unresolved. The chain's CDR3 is CASSPRRVEKLFF. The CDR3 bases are TGTGCCAGCAGCCCCCGTCGGGTGGAAAAACTGTTTTTT.